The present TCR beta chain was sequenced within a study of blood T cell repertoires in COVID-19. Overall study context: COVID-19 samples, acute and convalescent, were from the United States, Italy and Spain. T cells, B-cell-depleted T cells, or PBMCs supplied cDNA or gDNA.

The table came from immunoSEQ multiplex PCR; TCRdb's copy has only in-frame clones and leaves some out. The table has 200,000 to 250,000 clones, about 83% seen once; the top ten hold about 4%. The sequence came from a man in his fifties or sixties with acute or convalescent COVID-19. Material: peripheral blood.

The CDR3 DNA is TGTGCCAGTAAAATTACAGGGGTTGATTCACCCCTCCACTTT. This sequence encodes CASKITGVDSPLHF. The chain carries TRBV19 and TRBJ1-6; TRBD1 matches 7 bases. V lost 7 bases, J lost 8 bases, and 8 bases stayed unmatched. CDR1 is LNHDA and CDR2 is SQIVND in the germline V gene (reference sequence). This CDR3 has 14 residues.